This T cell receptor (beta chain) originates from a study of blood T cell repertoires in COVID-19. Produced via immunoSEQ multiplex PCR; TCRdb's table is partial and in-frame only. The sample holds hundreds of thousands of clones; approximately 88% are singletons and the top ten take under 8%. Germline V gives CDR1 MNHEY, CDR2 SMNVEV (reference sequence). The CDR3 runs to 13 residues. The V end lost 8 bases, the J end lost 5 bases, and 12 bases lay between the germline ends. The sequenced material came from peripheral blood. This rearrangement joins TRBV27 to TRBJ2-2; D remains unclear. The receptor was isolated from a woman aged 30 to 39 who had recovered from COVID-19. DNA for the CDR3: TGTGCCAGCCAAGCGACTCTTACCGGGGAGCTGTTTTTT. Amino acids: CASQATLTGELFF.